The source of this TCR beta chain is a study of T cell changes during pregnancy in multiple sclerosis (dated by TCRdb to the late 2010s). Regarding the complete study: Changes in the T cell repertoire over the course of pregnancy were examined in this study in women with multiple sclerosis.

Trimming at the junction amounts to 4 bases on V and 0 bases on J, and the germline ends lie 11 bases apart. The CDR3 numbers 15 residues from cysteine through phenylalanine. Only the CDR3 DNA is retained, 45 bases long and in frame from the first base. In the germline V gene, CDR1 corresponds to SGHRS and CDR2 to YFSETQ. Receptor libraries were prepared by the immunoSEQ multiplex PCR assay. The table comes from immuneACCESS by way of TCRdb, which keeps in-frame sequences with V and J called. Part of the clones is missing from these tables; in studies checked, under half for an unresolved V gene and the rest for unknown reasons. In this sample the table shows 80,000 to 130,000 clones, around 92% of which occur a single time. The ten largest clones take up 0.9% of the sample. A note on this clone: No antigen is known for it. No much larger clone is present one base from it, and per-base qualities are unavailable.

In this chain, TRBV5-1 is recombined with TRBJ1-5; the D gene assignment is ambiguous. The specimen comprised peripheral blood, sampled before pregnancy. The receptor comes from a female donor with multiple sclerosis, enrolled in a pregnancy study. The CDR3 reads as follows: CASSPGVYSNQPQHF. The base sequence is TGCGCCAGCAGCCCCGGGGTCTATAGCAATCAGCCCCAGCATTTT.